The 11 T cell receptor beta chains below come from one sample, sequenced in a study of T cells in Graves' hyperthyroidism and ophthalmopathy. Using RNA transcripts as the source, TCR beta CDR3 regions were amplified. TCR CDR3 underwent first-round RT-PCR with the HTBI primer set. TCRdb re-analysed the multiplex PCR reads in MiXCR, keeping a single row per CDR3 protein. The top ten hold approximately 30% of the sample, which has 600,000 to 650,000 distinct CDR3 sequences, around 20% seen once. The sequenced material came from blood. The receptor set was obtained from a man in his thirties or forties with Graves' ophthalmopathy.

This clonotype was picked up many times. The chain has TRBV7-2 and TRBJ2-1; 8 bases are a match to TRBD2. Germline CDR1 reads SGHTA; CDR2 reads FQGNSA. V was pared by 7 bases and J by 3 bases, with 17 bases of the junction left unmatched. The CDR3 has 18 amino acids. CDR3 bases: TGTGCCAGCATCCCCTCGCCGCTGGAGCGGGAGCTCTACAATGAGCAGTTCTTC. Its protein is CASIPSPLERELYNEQFF.

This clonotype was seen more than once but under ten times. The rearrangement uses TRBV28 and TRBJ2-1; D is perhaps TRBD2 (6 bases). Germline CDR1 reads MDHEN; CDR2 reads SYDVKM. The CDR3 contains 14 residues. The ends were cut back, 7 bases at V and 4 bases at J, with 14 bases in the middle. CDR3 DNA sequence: TGTGCCAGCATAATTGCGGGAAGGTACAATGAGCAGTTCTTC. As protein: CASIIAGRYNEQFF.

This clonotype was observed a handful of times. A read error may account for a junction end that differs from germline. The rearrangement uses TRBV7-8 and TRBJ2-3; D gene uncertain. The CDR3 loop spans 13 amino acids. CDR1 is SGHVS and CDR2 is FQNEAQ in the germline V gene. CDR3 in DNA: TGTGCCAGCAGCCAGAGTAGCACAGATGCGCAGTATTTT. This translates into CASSQSSTDAQYF.

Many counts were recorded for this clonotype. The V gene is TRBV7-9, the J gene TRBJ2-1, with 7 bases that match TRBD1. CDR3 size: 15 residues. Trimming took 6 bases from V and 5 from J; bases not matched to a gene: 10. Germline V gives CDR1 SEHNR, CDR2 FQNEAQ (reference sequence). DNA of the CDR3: TGTGCCAGCAGTTCTACCGGGACAGCGGACAATGAGCAGTTCTTC. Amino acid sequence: CASSSTGTADNEQFF.

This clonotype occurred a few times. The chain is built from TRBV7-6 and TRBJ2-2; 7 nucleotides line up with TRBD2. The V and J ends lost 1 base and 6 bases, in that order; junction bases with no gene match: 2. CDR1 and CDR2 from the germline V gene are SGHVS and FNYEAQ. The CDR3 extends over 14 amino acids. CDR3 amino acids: CASSLEAGAGELFF. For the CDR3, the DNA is TGTGCCAGCAGCTTAGAGGCGGGAGCCGGGGAGCTGTTTTTT. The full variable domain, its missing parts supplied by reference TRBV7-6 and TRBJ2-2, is GAGVSQSPRYKVTKRGQDVALRCDPISGHVSLYWYRQALGQGPEFLTYFNYEAQQDKSGLPNDRFSAERPEGSISTLTIQRTEQRDSAMYRCASSLEAGAGELFFGEGSRLTVL.

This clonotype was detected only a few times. The CDR3, as DNA: TGTGCCAGCCGCCGAGGGGGGGACATTCAGTACTTC. Protein sequence: CASRRGGDIQYF. V gene TRBV28 combines with J gene TRBJ2-4, with D maybe TRBD2 (7 bases). V lost 8 bases and J 8 bases, leaving 13 bases between the germline ends. This CDR3 region has 12 residues. Germline V lookup: CDR1 MDHEN, CDR2 SYDVKM.

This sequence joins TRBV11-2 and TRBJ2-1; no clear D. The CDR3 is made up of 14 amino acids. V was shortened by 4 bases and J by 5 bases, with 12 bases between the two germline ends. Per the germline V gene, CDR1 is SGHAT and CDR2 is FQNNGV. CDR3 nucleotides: TGTGCCAGCAGCTCCCTTCTGAGCGACAATGAGCAGTTCTTC. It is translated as CASSSLLSDNEQFF. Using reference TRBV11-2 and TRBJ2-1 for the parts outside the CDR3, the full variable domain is EAGVAQSPRYKIIEKRQSVAFWCNPISGHATLYWYQQILGQGPKLLIQFQNNGVVDDSQLPKDRFSAERLKGVDSTLKIQPAKLEDSAVYLCASSSLLSDNEQFFGPGTRLTVL.

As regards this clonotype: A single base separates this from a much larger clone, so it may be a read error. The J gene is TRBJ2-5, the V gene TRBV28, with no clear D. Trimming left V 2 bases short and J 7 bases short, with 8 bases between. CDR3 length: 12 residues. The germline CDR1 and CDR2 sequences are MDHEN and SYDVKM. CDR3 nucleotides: TGTGCCAGCAGTTTAGAAGTTGTGACCCAGTACTTC. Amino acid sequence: CASSLEVVTQYF.

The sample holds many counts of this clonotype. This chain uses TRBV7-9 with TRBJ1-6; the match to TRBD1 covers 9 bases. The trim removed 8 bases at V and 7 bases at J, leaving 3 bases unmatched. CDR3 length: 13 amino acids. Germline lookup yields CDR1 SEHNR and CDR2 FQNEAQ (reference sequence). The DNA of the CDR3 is TGTGCCAGCTCCGGGACAGGGAATTCACCCCTCCACTTT. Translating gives CASSGTGNSPLHF.

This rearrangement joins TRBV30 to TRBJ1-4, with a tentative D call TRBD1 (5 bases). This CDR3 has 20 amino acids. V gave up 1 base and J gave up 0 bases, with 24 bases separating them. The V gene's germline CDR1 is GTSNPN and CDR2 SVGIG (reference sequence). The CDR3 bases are TGTGCCTGGAGTGCCGAGTTTAGGGACGAGGAGTTTGCAACTAATGAAAAACTGTTTTTT. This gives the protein CAWSAEFRDEEFATNEKLFF.

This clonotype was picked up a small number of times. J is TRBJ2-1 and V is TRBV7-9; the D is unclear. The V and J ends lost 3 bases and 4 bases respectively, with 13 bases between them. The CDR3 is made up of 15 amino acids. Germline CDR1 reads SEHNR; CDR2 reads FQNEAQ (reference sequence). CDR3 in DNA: TGTGCCAGCAGCTTTGTTCCCCAGGTTTACAATGAGCAGTTCTTC. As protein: CASSFVPQVYNEQFF.